The 25 T cell receptor beta chains below were found in one sample sequenced in a study of T cell repertoires in cytomegalovirus infection. TCRdb used MiXCR to reprocess the reads, holding one entry per CDR3 protein. The sample records about 830,000 distinct CDR3 sequences, 32% being singletons. Their cognate antigens are unknown. Material: cultured CD8+ T cells from PBMCs, obtained from culture after CMV antigen stimulation. The origin of the receptors is a human donor in good health (CMV status not recorded). Some clones in this sample may be carry-over from other donors' samples.

The chain couples TRBV7-6 to TRBJ2-7; D unresolved. This CDR3 region has 13 residues. CDR1 and CDR2 from the germline V gene are SGHVS and FNYEAQ. The V gene lost 7 bases and the J gene lost 2 bases, with 12 bases spanning the gap. CDR3 sequence: CASTSGPPYEQYF. DNA for the CDR3: TGTGCCAGCACATCAGGTCCCCCCTACGAGCAGTACTTC.

This rearrangement joins TRBV28 to TRBJ2-5; D uncertain. The CDR3 length is 12 residues. Per germline, CDR1 MDHEN and CDR2 SYDVKM. Between the trimmed V and J ends, which lost 2 bases and 10 bases, there was a span of 11 bases. The CDR3 sequence is CASSLTFTDQYF. The CDR3 DNA sequence: TGTGCCAGCAGTTTAACCTTTACAGACCAGTACTTC.

This clonotype was counted a few times. V is TRBV27 and J is TRBJ2-3, with TRBD1 as a possible D gene (6 bases). V was clipped by 6 bases and J by 8 bases, with 12 bases between them. The CDR3 spans 12 residues. The germline V gene encodes CDR1 MNHEY and CDR2 SMNVEV (reference sequence). The CDR3 DNA sequence: TGTGCCAGCAGACTGGGACAAACTACGCAGTATTTT. Translation gives CASRLGQTTQYF.

The chain carries TRBV2 and TRBJ1-2; D remains unclear. The CDR3 extends over 11 amino acids. Germline V gene sequence: CDR1 SNHLY, CDR2 FYNNEI. V lost 11 bases to trimming and J lost 1 base, with 8 bases between them. The CDR3 is CARDHNYGYTF. DNA for the CDR3: TGTGCCCGCGATCATAACTATGGCTACACCTTC.

The rearrangement joins TRBV28 to TRBJ1-1, with a weak D call TRBD1 (6 bases). Germline V gene sequence: CDR1 MDHEN, CDR2 SYDVKM. The CDR3 is 15 amino acids. The V end lost 3 bases, the J end lost 7 bases, and 18 bases lay between the germline ends. CDR3 sequence reads: CASSLRGTGWGEAFF. The CDR3 DNA sequence: TGTGCCAGCAGTTTGAGGGGGACCGGTTGGGGTGAAGCTTTCTTT.

The chain employs TRBV7-8 and TRBJ1-1; 9 bases fit TRBD1. V was clipped by 4 bases and J by 5 bases; unmatched bases: 8. The CDR3 covers 15 residues. Germline CDR1 is SGHVS and CDR2 is FQNEAQ. CDR3 in amino acids: CASSSSQGARTEAFF. The CDR3 DNA follows: TGTGCCAGCAGCTCATCACAGGGGGCGCGGACTGAAGCTTTCTTT.

This clonotype has more than one count but fewer than ten. V and J are TRBV27 and TRBJ2-7, with TRBD2 as a possible D gene (5 bases). Looked up from germline, CDR1 is MNHEY and CDR2 is SMNVEV (reference sequence). V lost 4 bases and J 11 bases, leaving 27 bases between the germline ends. CDR3 length: 16 amino acids. The CDR3 is CASSSQADATGIQKYF. The CDR3 bases are TGTGCCAGCAGTTCCCAAGCCGATGCTACCGGGATCCAGAAGTACTTC.

The chain has TRBV5-1 and TRBJ2-5, with TRBD1 matching over 10 bases. The V and J ends lost 4 bases and 4 bases, in that order; junction bases with no gene match: 7. Germline V gives CDR1 SGHRS, CDR2 YFSETQ. There are 15 residues in the CDR3. The CDR3 spells CASSVDRGRGETQYF. The CDR3 DNA sequence: TGCGCCAGCAGCGTAGACAGGGGGCGGGGAGAGACCCAGTACTTC.

DNA for the CDR3: TGTGCCAGCAGCCCGGACGGAGTACTGACTTGGCACACTGAAGCTTTCTTT. It codes for CASSPDGVLTWHTEAFF. The rearrangement links TRBV7-4 to TRBJ1-1, with D unclear. Deletions cut 5 bases from V and 3 bases from J, with 22 bases between. From germline, CDR1 is SGHVT and CDR2 SQSDAQ. This CDR3 contains 17 residues.

This clonotype came up a few times. The gene calls are TRBV12-3 or TRBV12-4 and TRBJ2-1, with a weak D call TRBD1 (5 bases). This CDR3 has 15 residues. Trimming removed 6 bases at V and 0 bases at J, with 12 bases between. CDR3 sequence (DNA): TGTGCCAGCAGCCGGACACCCTACTCCTACAATGAGCAGTTCTTC. It yields the protein CASSRTPYSYNEQFF.

Comment on this clonotype: One end of the junction does not line up with germline, which may come from a read error. This sequence joins TRBV5-5 and TRBJ1-1; D is uncertain. The CDR3 loop spans 15 amino acids. Germline assignment: CDR1 SGHKS and CDR2 YYEKEE (reference sequence). The CDR3 DNA is TGTGTCAGCAGCTTCAACAGCAGACAGAACACTGAAGCTTTCTTT. It codes for CVSSFNSRQNTEAFF.

V and J are TRBV27 and TRBJ2-7, with 7 bases matching TRBD1. Germline CDR1 and CDR2: MNHEY and SMNVEV (reference sequence). Unmatched junction bases numbered 7, after V lost 5 bases and J lost 6 bases. The CDR3 runs to 13 residues. The CDR3 region has the DNA TGTGCCAGCAGTAGACAGGGCCCACTCGAGCAGTACTTC. It is translated as CASSRQGPLEQYF.

The V gene is TRBV6-2 or TRBV6-3, the J gene TRBJ1-2, with D perhaps matching TRBD1 (5 bases). Trimming shortened V by 11 bases and J by 6 bases, and 16 bases separated the two germline ends. This CDR3 has 12 amino acids. Germline loops: CDR1 MNHEY, CDR2 SVGEGT. This CDR3 reads CASLGLGDGYTF. Written as DNA, the CDR3 is TGTGCCTCACTGGGCCTAGGGGATGGCTACACCTTC.

This clonotype was seen more than once but under ten times. J is TRBJ2-3 and V is TRBV19, with 13 bases lining up with TRBD2. The CDR3 covers 19 residues. V gave up 3 bases and J gave up 3 bases; unmatched junction bases: 12. The germline CDR1 and CDR2 sequences are LNHDA and SQIVND (reference sequence). This CDR3 is CASSMDGMGLAGLTDTQYF. The CDR3 DNA reads TGTGCCAGTAGTATGGATGGCATGGGACTAGCGGGGCTAACAGATACGCAGTATTTT.

This clonotype was detected ten times or more. The rearrangement links TRBV7-9 to TRBJ2-1; D is undetermined. The length of the CDR3 is 13 residues. The V gene's germline CDR1 is SEHNR and CDR2 FQNEAQ (reference sequence). Deletions cut 5 bases from V and 4 bases from J, with 9 bases between. DNA for the CDR3: TGTGCCAGCAGCCCCCCGAGATACAATGAGCAGTTCTTC. Its translation: CASSPPRYNEQFF.

This clonotype showed up just a few times. The chain joins TRBV20-1 to TRBJ2-1, with 9 bases aligning to TRBD2. The CDR3 runs to 13 residues. Germline V gene lookup returns CDR1 DFQATT and CDR2 SNEGSKA (reference sequence). V shed 8 bases and J 4 bases; nucleotides not matched to a gene: 6. CDR3 region: CSPPGLAYNEQFF. In DNA, the CDR3 is TGCAGTCCCCCGGGACTAGCTTACAATGAGCAGTTCTTC.

There are many counts of this clonotype. V usage is TRBV7-2 and J usage is TRBJ1-1, with D possibly TRBD1 on 5 matching bases. Trimming took off 4 bases at V and 8 bases at J, with 8 bases between the two ends. The CDR3 extends over 11 amino acids. Per the germline V gene, CDR1 is SGHTA and CDR2 is FQGNSA. The CDR3 nucleotides are TGTGCCAGCAGCTGGGGGATAGAAGCTTTCTTT. This sequence encodes CASSWGIEAFF.

This clonotype was observed a handful of times. The chain has TRBV4-3 and TRBJ2-5; TRBD1 matches at 8 bases. The V gene's germline CDR1 is LGHNA and CDR2 YSLEER. The CDR3 contains 12 residues. V shed 3 bases and J 7 bases; nucleotides not matched to a gene: 1. The CDR3 here is CASSQGQATQYF. The CDR3 nucleotides are TGCGCCAGCAGCCAGGGACAGGCGACCCAGTACTTC.

This chain joins TRBV15 and TRBJ2-3, with 12 bases aligning to TRBD2. The V gene's germline CDR1 is LNHNV and CDR2 YYDKDF (reference sequence). CDR3 size: 16 residues. Germline trimming cut 4 bases from V and 5 bases from J; bases unmatched to any gene: 7. CDR3: CATSTLAGGAEDTQYF. The CDR3 coding sequence is TGTGCCACCAGCACGCTAGCGGGGGGGGCAGAAGATACGCAGTATTTT.

This clonotype has only a few counts. The V and J genes are TRBV12-3 or TRBV12-4 and TRBJ2-7; no firm D call. V was cut by 5 bases and J by 3 bases, with 8 bases left in between. The CDR3 runs 12 residues. CDR3 bases: TGTGCCAGCAGTAAGCGATACTACGAGCAGTACTTC. Protein: CASSKRYYEQYF.

This clonotype showed up many times. The chain recombines TRBV7-2 with TRBJ1-1; 10 bases align to TRBD1. With 5 bases clipped from V and 3 bases from J, the junction kept 9 bases outside the gene matches. Germline V gene data show CDR1 as SGHTA and CDR2 as FQGNSA. This CDR3 comprises 16 residues. The chain's CDR3 is CASSRDRGKGDTEAFF. The CDR3 DNA reads TGTGCCAGCAGCCGGGACAGGGGTAAAGGGGACACTGAAGCTTTCTTT.

The table lists this clonotype with many counts. The chain is built from TRBV12-3 or TRBV12-4 and TRBJ2-5; a possible D gene is TRBD2 (6 bases). This CDR3 is 13 amino acids long. V was clipped by 2 bases and J by 4 bases, with 8 bases between them. CDR3: CASSLSGLETQYF. The CDR3, as DNA: TGTGCCAGCAGTTTAAGCGGGCTAGAGACCCAGTACTTC.

V gene TRBV5-6 combines with J gene TRBJ2-7; D may correspond to TRBD1 or TRBD2 (5 bases each). CDR3 length equals 13 residues. CDR1 is SGHDT, CDR2 YYEEEE, per germline. With 5 bases removed from V and 0 bases from J, the gap between germline ends came to 9 bases. This CDR3 is CASRGESSYEQYF. The CDR3, as DNA: TGTGCCAGCAGGGGGGAGAGCTCCTACGAGCAGTACTTC.

The chain combines TRBV12-3 or TRBV12-4 with TRBJ1-2, with 7 bases aligning to TRBD1. This CDR3 is 16 amino acids long. J lost 8 bases, V lost 6 bases, and 18 bases had no gene match. CDR3 residues: CASREQTGTVRKGYTF. CDR3 DNA: TGTGCCAGCAGAGAACAGACCGGGACAGTACGGAAGGGCTACACCTTC.

The V gene is TRBV7-6, the J gene TRBJ2-1, with D maybe TRBD1 (7 bases). The CDR3 length is 14 residues. V was pared by 5 bases and J by 9 bases, with 17 bases between. Germline CDR1 is SGHVS and CDR2 is FNYEAQ. The DNA of the CDR3 is TGTGCCAGCAGCCCAGGGGGGCCGGGGACTGAGCAGTTCTTC. This sequence encodes CASSPGGPGTEQFF.